This T cell receptor (beta chain) was captured by sequencing in a study of cytomegalovirus exposure and HLA in healthy donors. Germline loops: CDR1 MNHNS, CDR2 SASEGT. This CDR3 is 15 amino acids long. V lost 6 bases to trimming and J lost 0 bases, with 11 bases between them. General study points: Diagnosis of cytomegalovirus status made by the classifier reportedly showed high specificity and sensitivity. As a later analysis showed, several of the most significant clusters appeared to be linked to common viral pathogens. When a later analysis was performed, an Asian-associated ancestry cluster reportedly had fewer N-insertions than the 666-donor mean.

With respect to this clone: What it recognizes is unknown.

PCR was performed using 60 Vbeta and 13 Jbeta primers. TCRdb's table, derived via immunoSEQ multiplex PCR, lists solely in-frame clones and lacks some. Among tens of thousands of clones listed, approximately 64% were seen once. Sequenced: PBMCs. The V and J genes are TRBV6-1 and TRBJ1-4; D not resolved. The clonotype comes from a woman aged 50 to 60 in good health and CMV-seropositive. The DNA of the CDR3 is TGTGCCAGCAGACGTTCGGTCGCAACTAATGAAAAACTGTTTTTT. Translation gives CASRRSVATNEKLFF.